A single sample is the source of the 18 T cell receptor beta chains below, sequenced in a study of T cell responses to AZD1222 COVID-19 vaccine. Only in-frame clones appear in the TCRdb table, and some are missing; sequencing was by immunoSEQ multiplex PCR. Of approximately 150,000 clones in the sample, around 93% were seen once. The starting material was peripheral blood, obtained on day 0 of AZD1222 vaccination. The receptors come from an adult in good health.

The rearrangement joins TRBV28 to TRBJ2-3, with 10 bases lining up with TRBD2. CDR3 length equals 15 residues. V was pared by 7 bases and J by 6 bases, with 10 bases of the junction left unmatched. The germline CDR1 and CDR2 sequences are MDHEN and SYDVKM. In nucleotides, the CDR3 is TGTGCCAGCATCGGTCTAGCGGGAGCTGGGGATACGCAGTATTTT. Translated, it gives CASIGLAGAGDTQYF.

Remarks on this clone: The same CDR3 is also encoded by other DNA sequences in this sample. This sequence joins TRBV30 and TRBJ1-1; TRBD1 is a possible D gene (5 bases). Trimming left V 0 bases short and J 3 bases short, with 8 bases between. The germline V gene encodes CDR1 GTSNPN and CDR2 SVGIG (reference sequence). The CDR3 contains 13 residues. CDR3 loop: CAWSVQGDTEAFF. DNA for the CDR3: TGTGCCTGGAGTGTCCAGGGTGACACTGAAGCTTTCTTT.

The V gene is TRBV2, the J gene TRBJ2-7, with D unresolved. Trimming removed 7 bases from V and 5 bases from J, with 9 bases in between. CDR3 length equals 11 residues. Germline loops: CDR1 SNHLY, CDR2 FYNNEI. In nucleotides, the CDR3 is TGTGCCAGCATGGTAACGGACGAGCAGTACTTC. Translating it yields CASMVTDEQYF.

The chain is built from TRBV2 and TRBJ2-4, with 7 positions matching TRBD1. CDR1 SNHLY and CDR2 FYNNEI come from the germline V gene. The CDR3 has 14 residues. Trimming removed 5 bases from V and 6 bases from J; junction bases left unmatched: 7. The CDR3 coding sequence is TGTGCCAGCAGTCCAAGGGGGCGGATAAACATTCAGTACTTC. Translation gives CASSPRGRINIQYF. Complete variable domain (other parts from reference TRBV2 and TRBJ2-4): EPEVTQTPSHQVTQMGQEVILRCVPISNHLYFYWYRQILGQKVEFLVSFYNNEISEKSEIFDDQFSVERPDGSNFTLKIRSTKLEDSAMYFCASSPRGRINIQYFGAGTRLSVL.

This clone was seen a single time. This chain uses TRBV7-2 with TRBJ1-2, with a weak D call TRBD1 (5 bases). Trimming pared 5 bases from V and 1 base from J, leaving 11 bases between. The germline gives CDR1 SGHTA, CDR2 FQGNSA. The CDR3 has 14 residues. CDR3 DNA sequence: TGTGCCAGCAGCCTGGAGGACAATAACTATGGCTACACCTTC. This gives the protein CASSLEDNNYGYTF.

This chain joins TRBV28 and TRBJ2-1; weak D call: TRBD1 (6 bases). This CDR3 comprises 16 residues. V dropped 7 bases and J dropped 5 bases, with 21 bases sitting between them. Germline V gene lookup returns CDR1 MDHEN and CDR2 SYDVKM. For the CDR3, the DNA is TGTGCCAGCACTACGAGGGGGAACAGGGTCCACAATGAGCAGTTCTTC. Residues: CASTTRGNRVHNEQFF.

The J gene is TRBJ2-7, the V gene TRBV27; 10 positions match TRBD2. This CDR3 comprises 17 residues. Germline assignment: CDR1 MNHEY and CDR2 SMNVEV (reference sequence). V gave up 0 bases and J gave up 2 bases; unmatched junction bases: 7. CDR3 loop: CASSLSGLAGDTYEQYF. The CDR3 DNA is TGTGCCAGCAGTTTATCGGGGCTAGCGGGAGACACCTACGAGCAGTACTTC.

The genes are TRBV7-9 and TRBJ2-7, with a possible D match to TRBD2 (6 bases). Germline V lookup: CDR1 SEHNR, CDR2 FQNEAQ (reference sequence). The V and J ends lost 5 bases and 3 bases respectively, with 23 bases between them. The CDR3 is 17 amino acids. As DNA, the CDR3 is TGTGCCAGCAGCACGTCCGGGAGAGGAGTAGGGAGCTACGAGCAGTACTTC. It yields the protein CASSTSGRGVGSYEQYF.

The chain employs TRBV6-5 and TRBJ2-5; TRBD2 might be the D (6 bases). V lost 0 bases and J 5 bases, leaving 13 bases between the germline ends. CDR3 length equals 15 residues. Germline V gene lookup returns CDR1 MNHEY and CDR2 SVGAGI. The CDR3 DNA reads TGTGCCAGCAGTTACTCGGGAACTAGCAGGGAGACCCAGTACTTC. It specifies CASSYSGTSRETQYF.

Comment on this clone: Different DNA sequences within this sample yield the same CDR3. This chain connects TRBV7-9 to TRBJ1-1, with TRBD1 matching over 8 bases. The CDR3 is 12 amino acids. Looked up from germline, CDR1 is SEHNR and CDR2 is FQNEAQ (reference sequence). Trimming removed 5 bases from V and 8 bases from J; junction bases left unmatched: 4. The CDR3 bases are TGTGCCAGCAGCCTAAGGACAGGGGAAGCTTTCTTT. Amino acids: CASSLRTGEAFF.

The chain combines TRBV28 with TRBJ1-2; 7 bases fit TRBD1. This CDR3 comprises 14 residues. The V gene end was trimmed by 4 bases and the J gene end by 5 bases; junction bases not matched to a gene: 7. CDR1 and CDR2 from the germline V gene are MDHEN and SYDVKM. The CDR3 bases are TGTGCCAGCAGTTCCCCCCCACAGGGGTATGGCTACACCTTC. As protein: CASSSPPQGYGYTF.

The chain carries TRBV4-1 and TRBJ1-5; D is uncertain. Trimming removed 3 bases from V and 3 bases from J, with 9 bases in between. The CDR3 totals 14 residues. CDR1 and CDR2 from the germline V gene are MGHRA and YSYEKL. CDR3 sequence: CASSHPNINQPQHF. DNA for the CDR3: TGCGCCAGCAGCCATCCTAACATCAATCAGCCCCAGCATTTT.

The V and J genes are TRBV7-9 and TRBJ1-1; TRBD1 matches at 9 bases. Trimming removed 5 bases from V and 4 bases from J; junction bases left unmatched: 5. The CDR3 contains 14 residues. CDR1 and CDR2 (germline): SEHNR, FQNEAQ (reference sequence). In nucleotides, the CDR3 is TGTGCCAGCAGCACGCAGGACAGGGGCACTGAAGCTTTCTTT. It is translated as CASSTQDRGTEAFF.

The chain couples TRBV3-1 (or the pseudogene TRBV3-2) to TRBJ1-5; D gene unclear. Germline CDR1 is LGHDT and CDR2 is YNNKEL (reference sequence). The length of the CDR3 is 13 residues. The V gene lost 4 bases and the J gene lost 7 bases, with 11 bases spanning the gap. The CDR3 sequence is CASSPRSQQPQHF. CDR3 in DNA: TGTGCCAGCAGCCCCCGGTCCCAGCAGCCCCAGCATTTT.

The chain links TRBV19 to TRBJ1-1, with D possibly TRBD1 on 6 matching bases. CDR3 length equals 14 residues. Germline V CDR1 and CDR2: LNHDA, SQIVND (reference sequence). The ends were cut back, 5 bases at V and 6 bases at J, with 16 bases in the middle. CDR3 region: CASSVLQGNAEAFF. DNA of the CDR3: TGTGCCAGTAGTGTGTTACAGGGTAACGCTGAAGCTTTCTTT.

This clone is a singleton in its sample. The chain employs TRBV7-2 and TRBJ1-3; 8 bases agree with TRBD1. V trimming: 4 bases; J trimming: 4 bases; junction bases outside the gene matches: 3. Germline CDR1 reads SGHTA; CDR2 reads FQGNSA. The CDR3 has 14 amino acids. The CDR3 DNA follows: TGTGCCAGCAGCTCCAGGGGGCTAGGAAACACCATATATTTT. Its translation: CASSSRGLGNTIYF.

This clone was found a few times. The CDR3 nucleotides are TGTGCCAGCAGCAGGGGCCTCCAAGAGACCCAGTACTTC. This sequence encodes CASSRGLQETQYF. This sequence joins TRBV2 and TRBJ2-5; maybe TRBD1 (6 bases). V was shortened by 6 bases and J by 1 base, with 9 bases between the two germline ends. There are 13 residues in the CDR3. In germline, CDR1 is SNHLY, CDR2 FYNNEI.

This chain links TRBV28 with TRBJ2-1; D call uncertain. This CDR3 has 13 residues. V was shortened by 1 base and J by 6 bases, with 7 bases between the two germline ends. Germline CDR1 and CDR2: MDHEN and SYDVKM. This CDR3 is CASSLSGGNEQFF. Written as DNA, the CDR3 is TGTGCCAGCAGTTTATCTGGCGGCAATGAGCAGTTCTTC.